This T cell receptor beta chain was sequenced during a study of cytomegalovirus exposure and HLA in healthy donors. Regarding this clone: Its target is not known.

A multiplex PCR was run with 60 Vbeta primers and 13 Jbeta primers. Here immunoSEQ multiplex PCR was the method, and the copy in TCRdb shows in-frame clones only, minus some. The table shows 200,000 or so clones, with roughly 87% occurring only once. Regarding the study as a whole: Apparent HLA restriction characterized most CMV-associated TCR beta chains in a later analysis.

The sample taken for sequencing was PBMCs. The clonotype comes from a girl less than two years old in good health and CMV-seronegative.

The DNA of the CDR3 is TGCGCCAGCAGCCAAGTTACCCGAGGGGGTACAGATACGCAGTATTTT. It translates to CASSQVTRGGTDTQYF. The chain uses TRBV4-1 and TRBJ2-3; possible D gene TRBD1, 6 bases. From germline, CDR1 is MGHRA and CDR2 YSYEKL. The V gene lost 1 base and the J gene lost 3 bases, with 14 bases spanning the gap. This CDR3 is built from 16 residues.